These T cell receptor beta chains were read from a single sample in a study of breast tumors, draining lymph nodes, adjacent tissues. TCRdb processed the multiplex PCR reads anew with MiXCR; each CDR3 protein has one entry. The repertoire holds more than 15,000 distinct CDR3 sequences, around two fifths seen once, with 15% to 25% in the top ten. The sequenced sample consisted of breast tumor tissue. These receptors originate from a female donor with breast cancer. Some clones in this sample may be carry-over from other donors' samples. Both conserved end residues are part of each CDR3. A D gene is named only where the DNA matches it firmly. Rows may omit the clone size; those that give it use once, few, many or a size class.

CDR3aa: CAWRDRSNQPQHF
CDR3nt: TGTGCCTGGCGGGACAGGAGCAATCAGCCCCAGCATTTT
v_gene: TRBV30
abundance: many
d_gene: TRBD1
j_gene: TRBJ1-5

CDR3aa: CASSIRQKAEKLFF
CDR3nt: TGTGCCAGTAGTATTAGGCAGAAAGCCGAAAAACTGTTTTTT
v_gene: TRBV19
abundance: many
d_gene: NA
j_gene: TRBJ1-4

CDR3aa: CASSGWGHVGYTF
CDR3nt: TGTGCCAGCAGCGGGTGGGGTCACGTAGGCTACACCTTC
v_gene: TRBV9
abundance: NA
d_gene: NA
j_gene: TRBJ1-2

CDR3aa: CASSAAGGGADTQYF
CDR3nt: TGTGCCAGCAGCGCTGCGGGTGGTGGGGCAGATACGCAGTATTTT
v_gene: TRBV9
abundance: NA
d_gene: NA
j_gene: TRBJ2-3

CDR3aa: CASSGFGVNEQFF
CDR3nt: TGTGCCAGTAGTGGGTTCGGGGTAAATGAGCAGTTCTTC
v_gene: TRBV19
abundance: many
d_gene: NA
j_gene: TRBJ2-1

CDR3aa: CASSPQGSNQPQHF
CDR3nt: TGTGCCAGCAGTCCTCAGGGTTCGAATCAGCCCCAGCATTTT
v_gene: TRBV5-6
abundance: many
d_gene: NA
j_gene: TRBJ1-5

CDR3aa: CASSPSTGSNTEAFF
CDR3nt: TGTGCCAGCAGCCCCTCGACAGGGTCGAACACTGAAGCTTTCTTT
v_gene: TRBV4-2
abundance: few
d_gene: TRBD1
j_gene: TRBJ1-1

CDR3aa: CATRAQGNEQYF
CDR3nt: TGTGCCACCAGAGCCCAGGGGAACGAGCAGTACTTC
v_gene: TRBV24-1
abundance: once
d_gene: NA
j_gene: TRBJ2-7

CDR3aa: CASSLGQGLDGYTF
CDR3nt: TGTGCCAGCAGCTTAGGTCAGGGGTTGGATGGCTACACCTTC
v_gene: TRBV7-9
abundance: NA
d_gene: NA
j_gene: TRBJ1-2

CDR3aa: CASSLHTGNTIYF
CDR3nt: TGTGCCAGCAGCCTACACACAGGAAACACCATATATTTT
v_gene: TRBV6-6
abundance: many
d_gene: NA
j_gene: TRBJ1-3

CDR3aa: CAWKLIILSGYGYTF
CDR3nt: TGTGCCTGGAAATTAATCATCTTGTCAGGCTATGGCTACACCTTC
v_gene: TRBV30
abundance: many
d_gene: NA
j_gene: TRBJ1-2

CDR3aa: CASSLVQGQETQYF
CDR3nt: TGCGCCAGCAGCTTGGTTCAGGGCCAAGAGACCCAGTACTTC
v_gene: TRBV5-1
abundance: many
d_gene: NA
j_gene: TRBJ2-5

CDR3aa: CASRKGQARTDTQYF
CDR3nt: TGTGCCAGCAGAAAGGGACAGGCCCGCACAGATACGCAGTATTTT
v_gene: TRBV7-8
abundance: NA
d_gene: TRBD1
j_gene: TRBJ2-3

CDR3aa: CASSFGGRGAYEQYF
CDR3nt: TGTGCCAGCAGTTTCGGCGGGAGGGGAGCCTACGAGCAGTACTTC
v_gene: TRBV12-3/TRBV12-4
abundance: many
d_gene: TRBD2
j_gene: TRBJ2-7

CDR3aa: CSAKGQAHGYTF
CDR3nt: TGCAGTGCCAAGGGACAGGCCCATGGCTACACCTTC
v_gene: TRBV20-1
abundance: NA
d_gene: TRBD1
j_gene: TRBJ1-2

CDR3aa: CASSGETGGHEKLFF
CDR3nt: TGTGCCAGCAGCGGCGAAACAGGGGGGCATGAAAAACTGTTTTTT
v_gene: TRBV7-3
abundance: NA
d_gene: TRBD1
j_gene: TRBJ1-4

CDR3aa: CASSGRWNTEAFF
CDR3nt: TGTGCCAGCAGTGGCCGGTGGAACACTGAAGCTTTCTTT
v_gene: TRBV2
abundance: NA
d_gene: NA
j_gene: TRBJ1-1

CDR3aa: CASGLAGSAEQFF
CDR3nt: TGTGCCAGCGGCCTAGCGGGATCGGCCGAGCAGTTCTTC
v_gene: TRBV3-1
abundance: medium-sized
d_gene: TRBD2
j_gene: TRBJ2-1

CDR3aa: CASSQAGHRGRNEQFF
CDR3nt: TGCGCCAGCAGCCAAGCGGGACACAGGGGGCGGAATGAGCAGTTCTTC
v_gene: TRBV4-3
abundance: once
d_gene: TRBD1
j_gene: TRBJ2-1

CDR3aa: CSANRGSGNPANEQFF
CDR3nt: TGCAGTGCTAACCGTGGTAGCGGGAACCCAGCGAATGAGCAGTTCTTC
v_gene: TRBV20-1
abundance: many
d_gene: TRBD2
j_gene: TRBJ2-1

CDR3aa: CASSLAHEQYF
CDR3nt: TGTGCCAGCAGCTTAGCCCACGAGCAGTACTTC
v_gene: TRBV7-2
abundance: medium-sized
d_gene: NA
j_gene: TRBJ2-7

CDR3aa: CASSVGTSYNEQFF
CDR3nt: TGTGCCAGCAGCGTTGGGACTAGCTACAATGAGCAGTTCTTC
v_gene: TRBV9
abundance: many
d_gene: TRBD2
j_gene: TRBJ2-1

CDR3aa: CVSSRLADNEQFF
CDR3nt: TGTGTCAGTAGTCGACTAGCGGACAATGAGCAGTTCTTC
v_gene: TRBV27
abundance: NA
d_gene: TRBD2
j_gene: TRBJ2-1

CDR3aa: CSAYDRGSYEQYF
CDR3nt: TGCAGTGCTTACGACAGGGGCTCCTACGAGCAGTACTTC
v_gene: TRBV20-1
abundance: many
d_gene: TRBD1
j_gene: TRBJ2-7

CDR3aa: CASSESSAYEQYF
CDR3nt: TGCGCCAGCAGTGAGTCGTCGGCCTACGAGCAGTACTTC
v_gene: TRBV10-2
abundance: NA
d_gene: NA
j_gene: TRBJ2-7

CDR3aa: CASRPTGDTQYF
CDR3nt: TGTGCCAGCAGGCCAACAGGGGATACGCAGTATTTT
v_gene: TRBV6-1
abundance: many
d_gene: NA
j_gene: TRBJ2-3

CDR3aa: CASIWPGQEPTGELFF
CDR3nt: TGCGCCAGCATTTGGCCTGGGCAGGAACCCACCGGGGAGCTGTTTTTT
v_gene: TRBV4-3
abundance: NA
d_gene: NA
j_gene: TRBJ2-2

CDR3aa: CSARTSGRTREQYF
CDR3nt: TGCAGTGCTCGGACTAGCGGGAGGACGAGGGAGCAGTACTTC
v_gene: TRBV20-1
abundance: medium-sized
d_gene: TRBD2
j_gene: TRBJ2-7

CDR3aa: CSARVGGGTANEKLFF
CDR3nt: TGCAGTGCTAGAGTGGGAGGGGGGACAGCTAATGAAAAACTGTTTTTT
v_gene: TRBV20-1
abundance: NA
d_gene: TRBD1
j_gene: TRBJ1-4

CDR3aa: CASSLWRGEQYF
CDR3nt: TGTGCCAGCAGCCTATGGAGGGGTGAGCAGTACTTC
v_gene: TRBV7-9
abundance: NA
d_gene: NA
j_gene: TRBJ2-7

CDR3aa: CASKVSGAGDIYEQYF
CDR3nt: TGTGCCAGTAAGGTTTCTGGGGCTGGCGATATCTACGAGCAGTACTTC
v_gene: TRBV19
abundance: many
d_gene: NA
j_gene: TRBJ2-7

CDR3aa: CASSFGPGYGYTF
CDR3nt: TGTGCCAGCAGCTTCGGACCAGGCTATGGCTACACCTTC
v_gene: TRBV7-3
abundance: NA
d_gene: NA
j_gene: TRBJ1-2

CDR3aa: CASSETADNEQYF
CDR3nt: TGTGCCAGCAGTGAGACAGCCGATAACGAGCAGTACTTC
v_gene: TRBV2
abundance: medium-sized
d_gene: NA
j_gene: TRBJ2-7

CDR3aa: CASSSLAGLADTQYF
CDR3nt: TGTGCCAGCAGCTCCTTAGCGGGATTAGCAGATACGCAGTATTTT
v_gene: TRBV7-3
abundance: NA
d_gene: TRBD2
j_gene: TRBJ2-3

CDR3aa: CATSRDSRGGEKLFF
CDR3nt: TGTGCCACCAGCAGAGATAGCAGAGGAGGCGAAAAACTGTTTTTT
v_gene: TRBV15
abundance: many
d_gene: NA
j_gene: TRBJ1-4

CDR3aa: CASSVRDGPQNNEQFF
CDR3nt: TGTGCCAGCAGCGTACGGGATGGACCACAAAACAATGAGCAGTTCTTC
v_gene: TRBV9
abundance: many
d_gene: NA
j_gene: TRBJ2-1

CDR3aa: CATGQGVSSNQPQHF
CDR3nt: TGTGCCACAGGACAGGGGGTAAGTAGCAATCAGCCCCAGCATTTT
v_gene: TRBV19
abundance: many
d_gene: TRBD1
j_gene: TRBJ1-5

CDR3aa: CASSFGASGAYEQYF
CDR3nt: TGTGCCAGCAGCTTTGGGGCTAGCGGGGCCTACGAGCAGTACTTC
v_gene: TRBV7-8
abundance: NA
d_gene: TRBD2
j_gene: TRBJ2-7

CDR3aa: CSASTLLEQFF
CDR3nt: TGCAGTGCCTCTACCTTACTAGAGCAGTTCTTC
v_gene: TRBV20-1
abundance: NA
d_gene: NA
j_gene: TRBJ2-1

CDR3aa: CSAGPGSFPGELFF
CDR3nt: TGCAGTGCGGGCCCCGGGTCCTTCCCCGGGGAGCTGTTTTTT
v_gene: TRBV20-1
abundance: NA
d_gene: NA
j_gene: TRBJ2-2

CDR3aa: CASSPRTGSFDEKLFF
CDR3nt: TGCGCCAGCAGTCCCCGGACAGGGTCCTTTGATGAAAAACTGTTTTTT
v_gene: TRBV25-1
abundance: NA
d_gene: TRBD1
j_gene: TRBJ1-4

CDR3aa: CASSLGGAGDTQYF
CDR3nt: TGTGCCAGCAGCCTAGGGGGCGCGGGAGATACGCAGTATTTT
v_gene: TRBV7-9
abundance: many
d_gene: TRBD1
j_gene: TRBJ2-3

CDR3aa: CASSSGTSGSYPYEQYF
CDR3nt: TGTGCCAGTAGCTCCGGGACTAGCGGGAGTTACCCTTACGAGCAGTACTTC
v_gene: TRBV19
abundance: many
d_gene: TRBD2
j_gene: TRBJ2-7

CDR3aa: CSASGGGVGTEAFF
CDR3nt: TGCAGTGCTAGCGGCGGGGGAGTGGGGACTGAAGCTTTCTTT
v_gene: TRBV20-1
abundance: NA
d_gene: NA
j_gene: TRBJ1-1